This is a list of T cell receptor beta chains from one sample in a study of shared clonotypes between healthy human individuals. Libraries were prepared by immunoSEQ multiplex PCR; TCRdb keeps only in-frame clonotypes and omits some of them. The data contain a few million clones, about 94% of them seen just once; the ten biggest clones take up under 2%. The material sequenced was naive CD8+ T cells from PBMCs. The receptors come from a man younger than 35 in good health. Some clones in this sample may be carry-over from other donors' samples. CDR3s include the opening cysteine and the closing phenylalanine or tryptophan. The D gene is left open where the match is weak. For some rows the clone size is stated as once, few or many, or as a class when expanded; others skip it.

CDR3nt: TGTGCCAGCAGCTCCCGGGGGGTCGGAGAGACCCAGTACTTC
CDR3aa: CASSSRGVGETQYF
abundance: .
v_gene: TRBV9
j_gene: TRBJ2-5
d_gene: TRBD2

CDR3nt: TGCGCCAGCAGCCGCGGACAGGGATCCCCCTACGAGCAGTACTTC
CDR3aa: CASSRGQGSPYEQYF
abundance: .
v_gene: TRBV4-1
j_gene: TRBJ2-7
d_gene: TRBD1

CDR3nt: TGTGCCAGCAGTTACACCAAAGAGGGGGAGGGCACTGAAGCTTTCTTT
CDR3aa: CASSYTKEGEGTEAFF
abundance: .
v_gene: TRBV6-6
j_gene: TRBJ1-1
d_gene: .

CDR3nt: TGTGCCAGCAGCGTGGCAGGGGATGGCTATGGCTACACCTTC
CDR3aa: CASSVAGDGYGYTF
abundance: .
v_gene: TRBV11-2
j_gene: TRBJ1-2
d_gene: .

CDR3nt: TGTGCCAGTAATAGCCGCGGAACATCTCCTTACAATGAGCAGTTCTTC
CDR3aa: CASNSRGTSPYNEQFF
abundance: .
v_gene: TRBV19
j_gene: TRBJ2-1
d_gene: .

CDR3nt: TGTGCCAGCAGTTATCCGGGATTACAAGAGACCCAGTACTTC
CDR3aa: CASSYPGLQETQYF
abundance: .
v_gene: TRBV2
j_gene: TRBJ2-5
d_gene: .

CDR3nt: TGTGCCTGGAGTGTAGCCCGACTAGCGGGAGGTAGGGCTACCTACGAGCAGTACTTC
CDR3aa: CAWSVARLAGGRATYEQYF
abundance: .
v_gene: TRBV30
j_gene: TRBJ2-7
d_gene: TRBD2

CDR3nt: TGTGCCAGCAGTTTGTTAGCGGGAGGGGAGACAGATACGCAGTATTTT
CDR3aa: CASSLLAGGETDTQYF
abundance: .
v_gene: TRBV28
j_gene: TRBJ2-3
d_gene: TRBD2

CDR3nt: TGCAGCGTTGAAGTGGGGGGCTTCAGTGGAAACACCATATATTTT
CDR3aa: CSVEVGGFSGNTIYF
abundance: .
v_gene: TRBV29-1
j_gene: TRBJ1-3
d_gene: .

CDR3nt: TGTGCCAGCAGCTTGGCCGACGAGCAGTACTTC
CDR3aa: CASSLADEQYF
abundance: .
v_gene: TRBV5-8
j_gene: TRBJ2-7
d_gene: .

CDR3nt: TGTGCCAGCAGTTCGGGGGCCGGGGAGCTGTTTTTT
CDR3aa: CASSSGAGELFF
abundance: .
v_gene: TRBV27
j_gene: TRBJ2-2
d_gene: .

CDR3nt: TGTGCCAGCAGCTTAACAGCCAGGGGACTGGGATATGGCTACACCTTC
CDR3aa: CASSLTARGLGYGYTF
abundance: .
v_gene: TRBV27
j_gene: TRBJ1-2
d_gene: .

CDR3nt: TGCGCCAGCAGCCCCTGGACTAGCGGGAGTGGCGAGCAGTACTTC
CDR3aa: CASSPWTSGSGEQYF
abundance: .
v_gene: TRBV4-1
j_gene: TRBJ2-7
d_gene: TRBD2

CDR3nt: TGTGCCATCAGTGAGTTCGAGGCCCTGACTGGGGCCAACGTCCTGACTTTC
CDR3aa: CAISEFEALTGANVLTF
abundance: .
v_gene: TRBV10-3
j_gene: TRBJ2-6
d_gene: .

CDR3nt: TGTGCCAGCAGTCTCACTTCCGGGACAGATAACTATGGCTACACCTTC
CDR3aa: CASSLTSGTDNYGYTF
abundance: .
v_gene: TRBV27
j_gene: TRBJ1-2
d_gene: TRBD1

CDR3nt: TGTGCCAGTAGTATGCAGGGTTTCCTCAATCAGCCCCAGCATTTT
CDR3aa: CASSMQGFLNQPQHF
abundance: .
v_gene: TRBV19
j_gene: TRBJ1-5
d_gene: .

CDR3nt: TGTGCCAGCAGCTTAGCTGTTAGCCCGAGCCCTTACGAGCAGTACTTC
CDR3aa: CASSLAVSPSPYEQYF
abundance: .
v_gene: TRBV7-9
j_gene: TRBJ2-7
d_gene: .

CDR3nt: TGCGCCAGCAGCCAAGAAAGGACGGAGGGAGCGGGGGGAGAGACCCAGTACTTC
CDR3aa: CASSQERTEGAGGETQYF
abundance: .
v_gene: TRBV4-3
j_gene: TRBJ2-5
d_gene: TRBD2

CDR3nt: TGTGCCAGCAGCTTAGACCCCTCGAGGAACTCCTACGAGCAGTACTTC
CDR3aa: CASSLDPSRNSYEQYF
abundance: .
v_gene: TRBV7-2
j_gene: TRBJ2-7
d_gene: .

CDR3nt: TGTGCCAGCAGTGAATGGCTAGCGGGAGTAAATGAGCAGTTCTTC
CDR3aa: CASSEWLAGVNEQFF
abundance: .
v_gene: TRBV2
j_gene: TRBJ2-1
d_gene: TRBD2

CDR3nt: TGTGCCAGCAGTTACGGGGGGTCTGGCTACGAGCAGTACTTC
CDR3aa: CASSYGGSGYEQYF
abundance: .
v_gene: TRBV6-5
j_gene: TRBJ2-7
d_gene: .

CDR3nt: TGTGCCAGCAGCTTAACAGGGGTTACGGCGAAAGAATACGAGCAGTACTTC
CDR3aa: CASSLTGVTAKEYEQYF
abundance: .
v_gene: TRBV7-3
j_gene: TRBJ2-7
d_gene: .

CDR3nt: TGTGCCAGCAGACCTACTAGCGGAGTCACCGACGAGCAGTTCTTC
CDR3aa: CASRPTSGVTDEQFF
abundance: .
v_gene: TRBV2
j_gene: TRBJ2-1
d_gene: TRBD2

CDR3nt: TGCAGCGCCGTGACAGACCGCTACGAGCAGTACTTC
CDR3aa: CSAVTDRYEQYF
abundance: .
v_gene: TRBV29-1
j_gene: TRBJ2-7
d_gene: .

CDR3nt: TGTGCCAGCACCCGATGGGGGCAGGGGAGCCAGCCCCAGCATTTT
CDR3aa: CASTRWGQGSQPQHF
abundance: .
v_gene: TRBV25-1
j_gene: TRBJ1-5
d_gene: .

CDR3nt: TGCAGCGTTAGCGGACAGGGATACAATGAGCAGTTCTTC
CDR3aa: CSVSGQGYNEQFF
abundance: .
v_gene: TRBV29-1
j_gene: TRBJ2-1
d_gene: TRBD1

CDR3nt: TGTGCCAGCTGGGGACTAGCGGGAGGGAGCTCCTACAATGAGCAGTTCTTC
CDR3aa: CASWGLAGGSSYNEQFF
abundance: .
v_gene: TRBV7-9
j_gene: TRBJ2-1
d_gene: TRBD2

CDR3nt: TGTGCCAGCAGCCCACGTAGCGGGAGGATAACCTACGAGCAGTACTTC
CDR3aa: CASSPRSGRITYEQYF
abundance: .
v_gene: TRBV7-9
j_gene: TRBJ2-7
d_gene: TRBD2

CDR3nt: TGTGCCAGCAGTGAAGGTCGAGGGTGGGGAGAAAAACTGTTTTTT
CDR3aa: CASSEGRGWGEKLFF
abundance: .
v_gene: TRBV2
j_gene: TRBJ1-4
d_gene: .

CDR3nt: TGCGCCAGCAGCCAAGATGGAGTCCGGGGGCTGGGGGAGACCCAGTACTTC
CDR3aa: CASSQDGVRGLGETQYF
abundance: .
v_gene: TRBV4-1
j_gene: TRBJ2-5
d_gene: .

CDR3nt: TGTGCCAGCAGTCGGGGCTGGTCGGGTAATGGGGATGAGCAGTTCTTC
CDR3aa: CASSRGWSGNGDEQFF
abundance: .
v_gene: TRBV6-4
j_gene: TRBJ2-1
d_gene: .

CDR3nt: TGTGCCAGCAGTTTATTATCCCGTAGCTCTGGGGCCAACGTCCTGACTTTC
CDR3aa: CASSLLSRSSGANVLTF
abundance: .
v_gene: TRBV27
j_gene: TRBJ2-6
d_gene: .

CDR3nt: TGTGCCACCAGTGTGGGGGCGGGAGGTTGGAACGAGCAGTACTTC
CDR3aa: CATSVGAGGWNEQYF
abundance: .
v_gene: TRBV15
j_gene: TRBJ2-7
d_gene: TRBD2

CDR3nt: TGTGCCAGCAGTTTGGACAGGGGGCGCGATCCCTATGGCTACACCTTC
CDR3aa: CASSLDRGRDPYGYTF
abundance: .
v_gene: TRBV5-4
j_gene: TRBJ1-2
d_gene: TRBD1

CDR3nt: TGCGCCAGCGGCCGACTAGCGGATGGGGATACGCAGTATTTT
CDR3aa: CASGRLADGDTQYF
abundance: .
v_gene: TRBV5-1
j_gene: TRBJ2-3
d_gene: TRBD2

CDR3nt: TGTGTATCCGGAACAGGATTGAGGTATGGCTACACCTTC
CDR3aa: CVSGTGLRYGYTF
abundance: once
v_gene: TRBV28
j_gene: TRBJ1-2
d_gene: .

CDR3nt: TGTGCCAGCAGCGCCGGCGGGGGTGTCAATCAGCCCCAGCATTTT
CDR3aa: CASSAGGGVNQPQHF
abundance: .
v_gene: TRBV9
j_gene: TRBJ1-5
d_gene: .

CDR3nt: TGTGCCACCAGCAAAGACAGAAACCAGCTTGAAGCTTTCTTT
CDR3aa: CATSKDRNQLEAFF
abundance: .
v_gene: TRBV15
j_gene: TRBJ1-1
d_gene: .

CDR3nt: TGCGCCAGCAGCCCAGTGGGGATTACTAACTATGGCTACACCTTC
CDR3aa: CASSPVGITNYGYTF
abundance: .
v_gene: TRBV5-1
j_gene: TRBJ1-2
d_gene: .

CDR3nt: TGCGCCAGCAGCCAAGATGGTTCGCTCGGGGAGCTGTTTTTT
CDR3aa: CASSQDGSLGELFF
abundance: .
v_gene: TRBV4-3
j_gene: TRBJ2-2
d_gene: .

CDR3nt: TGTGCCAGCAGTTCATTCACAGGGGAGGCAGATACGCAGTATTTT
CDR3aa: CASSSFTGEADTQYF
abundance: .
v_gene: TRBV6-5
j_gene: TRBJ2-3
d_gene: .

CDR3nt: TGTGCCAGTGGGCGGAACACTGAAGCTTTCTTT
CDR3aa: CASGRNTEAFF
abundance: .
v_gene: TRBV19
j_gene: TRBJ1-1
d_gene: .

CDR3nt: TGTGCCAGCAGCGTAGGGGGGGAGGCCCACTATGGCTACACCTTC
CDR3aa: CASSVGGEAHYGYTF
abundance: once
v_gene: TRBV9
j_gene: TRBJ1-2
d_gene: .

CDR3nt: TGTGCCAGCAGTTACTCGACCCCGGGACAAGAGACCCAGTACTTC
CDR3aa: CASSYSTPGQETQYF
abundance: .
v_gene: TRBV6-5
j_gene: TRBJ2-5
d_gene: .

CDR3nt: TGTGCCAGCAGTGCGTCCTATGGCTACACCTTC
CDR3aa: CASSASYGYTF
abundance: .
v_gene: TRBV6-1
j_gene: TRBJ1-2
d_gene: .

CDR3nt: TGTGCCAGCACAACATGGGGGGCAGGACAGAAAGATACGCAGTATTTT
CDR3aa: CASTTWGAGQKDTQYF
abundance: .
v_gene: TRBV27
j_gene: TRBJ2-3
d_gene: .

CDR3nt: TGCGCCAGCAGTCTGGACAGAGACTCCTACAATGAGCAGTTCTTC
CDR3aa: CASSLDRDSYNEQFF
abundance: once
v_gene: TRBV10-1
j_gene: TRBJ2-1
d_gene: .

CDR3nt: TGTGCCAGCACCCGCCCGACAGGGGGTGCGGATACGCAGTATTTT
CDR3aa: CASTRPTGGADTQYF
abundance: .
v_gene: TRBV2
j_gene: TRBJ2-3
d_gene: TRBD1

CDR3nt: TGTGCCAGCAGTGCGGCAGGGGCTGGGAATGAGCAGTTCTTC
CDR3aa: CASSAAGAGNEQFF
abundance: .
v_gene: TRBV25-1
j_gene: TRBJ2-1
d_gene: .

CDR3nt: TGTGCCAGCAGTGAACGAGGGCTAGGTGAAAAACTGTTTTTT
CDR3aa: CASSERGLGEKLFF
abundance: .
v_gene: TRBV25-1
j_gene: TRBJ1-4
d_gene: .

CDR3nt: TGTGCCTGGGTTCTCGGGAGCTACGAGCAGTACTTC
CDR3aa: CAWVLGSYEQYF
abundance: .
v_gene: TRBV30
j_gene: TRBJ2-7
d_gene: .

CDR3nt: TGTGCCAGCAGCTTTCCGGGAAGTCAGCCCCAGCATTTT
CDR3aa: CASSFPGSQPQHF
abundance: .
v_gene: TRBV7-9
j_gene: TRBJ1-5
d_gene: .

CDR3nt: TGTGCCAGTACCCCCGGGACAGGGGGTTTCACAGATACGCAGTATTTT
CDR3aa: CASTPGTGGFTDTQYF
abundance: .
v_gene: TRBV19
j_gene: TRBJ2-3
d_gene: TRBD1